These T cell receptor beta chains were read from a single sample in a study of blood T cell repertoires in COVID-19. TCRdb keeps only in-frame clones here, not all; method: immunoSEQ multiplex PCR. Of nearly 200,000 clones in the sample, 82% were seen once. The sample consisted of peripheral blood. The receptors were sampled from a human donor with acute or convalescent COVID-19. The donor label of this sample is uncertain. CDR3s include the opening cysteine and the closing phenylalanine or tryptophan. Each record gives: clone size, D gene, J gene, V gene, CDR3 length, CDR3 DNA, CDR3 protein. The D gene is left open where the match is weak. Part of the rows lack a size; the others show once, few, many or a class for expanded clones.

NA NA TRBJ2-3 TRBV4-1 13 TGCGCCAGCAGCCTGGGCCAGTCGGATACGCAGTATTTT CASSLGQSDTQYF
NA TRBD1 TRBJ1-1 TRBV9 15 TGTGCCAGCAGCGCAGACAGGGGGGTGAACACTGAAGCTTTCTTT CASSADRGVNTEAFF
NA NA TRBJ1-2 TRBV7-9 14 TGTGCCAGCAGCTCGACGACCGGGGTCTATGGCTACACCTTC CASSSTTGVYGYTF
once NA TRBJ2-7 TRBV5-6 14 TGTGCCAGCAGCCCGGCCCCCTCGTCCGGGGAGCAGTACTTC CASSPAPSSGEQYF
NA NA TRBJ1-1 TRBV6-5 13 TGTGCCAGCAGTTTCGCGGGGAACACTGAAGCTTTCTTT CASSFAGNTEAFF
once NA TRBJ1-4 TRBV19 13 TGTGCCAGTAGTATTTCAGGGGATGAAAAACTGTTTTTT CASSISGDEKLFF
NA NA TRBJ1-4 TRBV18 15 TGTGCCAGCTCATCCTCCAGTGCAACTAATGAAAAACTGTTTTTT CASSSSSATNEKLFF
NA NA TRBJ1-1 TRBV30 16 TGTGCCTGGACTGGACGGACAATTTCGATGAACACTGAAGCTTTCTTT CAWTGRTISMNTEAFF
once TRBD2 TRBJ2-5 TRBV9 15 TGTGCCAGCAGCGGGACTAGCGGGAGTTCAGGGACCCAGTACTTC CASSGTSGSSGTQYF
NA NA TRBJ2-2 TRBV24-1 16 TGTGCCACCAGTGATTCCGGGGGATCGAACACCGGGGAGCTGTTTTTT CATSDSGGSNTGELFF
few NA TRBJ2-7 TRBV3-1/TRBV3-2 15 TGTGCCAGCAGCCAAGGGGACATAGCTATCCACGAGCAGTACTTC CASSQGDIAIHEQYF
NA TRBD1 TRBJ2-5 TRBV4-1 15 TGCGCCAGCAGCCCACCCCAGGGGGTGCGAGAGACCCAGTACTTC CASSPPQGVRETQYF
few NA TRBJ2-2 TRBV19 14 TGTGCCAGTAGTATAGTAGAGAACACCGGGGAGCTGTTTTTT CASSIVENTGELFF
NA NA TRBJ1-2 TRBV7-2 13 TGTGCCAGCAGCCCTAACTCTAACTATGGCTACACCTTC CASSPNSNYGYTF
NA TRBD1 TRBJ2-7 TRBV6-5 15 TGTGCCAGCAGTTCCAACCGGGACAGCTCCTACGAGCAGTACTTC CASSSNRDSSYEQYF
NA NA TRBJ1-5 TRBV7-9 12 TGTGCCAGCAGCTTAATTTCAGGGCCCCAGCATTTT CASSLISGPQHF
NA NA TRBJ1-1 TRBV29-1 14 TGCAGCGTGCCCCCCTCCGGAGGTAACACTGAAGCTTTCTTT CSVPPSGGNTEAFF
NA TRBD1 TRBJ2-7 TRBV15 15 TGTGCCACCAGCAGAGATCGGGACAGCCAGTACGAGCAGTACTTC CATSRDRDSQYEQYF
NA TRBD2 TRBJ2-2 TRBV5-1 17 TGCGCCAGCAGCTCGGGACTAGCGGGAGTCTACACCGGGGAGCTGTTTTTT CASSSGLAGVYTGELFF
NA TRBD1 TRBJ1-1 TRBV7-2 15 TGTGCCAGCAGCTTGGACAGGCCCTTGAACACTGAAGCTTTCTTT CASSLDRPLNTEAFF
NA TRBD1 TRBJ2-1 TRBV27 14 TGTGCCAGCAGTTCCGGACAGGAATATAGTGAGCAGTTCTTC CASSSGQEYSEQFF
NA NA TRBJ2-1 TRBV6-2/TRBV6-3 13 TGTGCCAGCAGTTACTCGAAGGGGAATGAGCAGTTCTTC CASSYSKGNEQFF
NA NA TRBJ2-1 TRBV5-1 12 TGCGCCAGCAGCGACAGCTACAATGAGCAGTTCTTC CASSDSYNEQFF
NA TRBD2 TRBJ2-1 TRBV6-5 15 TGTGCCAGCAGTTACGAGGGCGGGAGAAGCAATGAGCAGTTCTTC CASSYEGGRSNEQFF
NA TRBD1 TRBJ1-2 TRBV3-1/TRBV3-2 12 TGTGCCAGCGGACAGGGTCCCTATGGCTACACCTTC CASGQGPYGYTF
NA NA TRBJ1-1 TRBV7-9 13 TGTGCCAGCAGCCGCCCCGGGAACACTGAAGCTTTCTTT CASSRPGNTEAFF
NA NA TRBJ1-5 TRBV28 15 TGTGCCAGCTATTCTCCTTCGGGGGGCAATCAGCCCCAGCATTTT CASYSPSGGNQPQHF
NA TRBD1 TRBJ2-1 TRBV29-1 13 TGCAGCGCAACCGGGACAGGACGACCTGAGCAGTTCTTC CSATGTGRPEQFF
NA TRBD1 TRBJ2-7 TRBV27 19 TGTGCCAGCAGTTTATCGCCGTATGAGGGACAGGTCCTCAGCTACGAGCAGTACTTC CASSLSPYEGQVLSYEQYF
NA TRBD1 TRBJ1-2 TRBV19 13 TGTGCCAGTAGTCGGACAGGGCGGTATGGCTACACCTTC CASSRTGRYGYTF
NA TRBD1 TRBJ2-5 TRBV13 19 TGTGCCAGCAGCACCGGACAGGGCCCAGACCGGTACCCAAAAGAGACCCAGTACTTC CASSTGQGPDRYPKETQYF
NA NA TRBJ1-1 TRBV5-1 15 TGCGCCAGCAGCTTGGATCCAGGGATGAACACTGAAGCTTTCTTT CASSLDPGMNTEAFF
once NA TRBJ2-1 TRBV6-1 19 TGTGCCAGCAGTGAAGCGAGATGGGGTAAGCGGGTCTCCTACAATGAGCAGTTCTTC CASSEARWGKRVSYNEQFF
NA TRBD1 TRBJ2-2 TRBV10-3 17 TGTGCCATCAGTGAGCCCCTCCGGGACAGGGGCACCGGGGAGCTGTTTTTT CAISEPLRDRGTGELFF
NA NA TRBJ2-1 TRBV6-5 15 TGTGCCAGCAGCAACCGGGGGACAGCGGGCCATGAGCAGTTCTTC CASSNRGTAGHEQFF
NA TRBD1 TRBJ2-2 TRBV29-1 14 TGCAGCGTTGAGGGCCCAGGGGGCACCGGGGAGCTGTTTTTT CSVEGPGGTGELFF